This T cell receptor (beta chain) was captured in a study of blood T cell repertoires in COVID-19. Whole-study context: Acute and convalescent COVID-19 samples came from the United States, Italy and Spain.

Repertoires were generated with immunoSEQ multiplex PCR, while TCRdb's copy carries only in-frame clones and drops some. The table shows some 41,000 clones, with about 86% occurring only once. Trimming removed 0 bases from V and 1 base from J, with 6 bases in between. The CDR3 sequence is 14 residues long. Germline lookup yields CDR1 LGHDT and CDR2 YNNKEL (reference sequence). The sequence was obtained from a woman at least 80 years old with active or convalescent COVID-19. Sample: peripheral blood. This chain uses TRBV3-1 (or the pseudogene TRBV3-2) with TRBJ1-1; D call uncertain. DNA for the CDR3: TGTGCCAGCAGCCAAGAGACAAGGAACACTGAAGCTTTCTTT. It encodes CASSQETRNTEAFF.